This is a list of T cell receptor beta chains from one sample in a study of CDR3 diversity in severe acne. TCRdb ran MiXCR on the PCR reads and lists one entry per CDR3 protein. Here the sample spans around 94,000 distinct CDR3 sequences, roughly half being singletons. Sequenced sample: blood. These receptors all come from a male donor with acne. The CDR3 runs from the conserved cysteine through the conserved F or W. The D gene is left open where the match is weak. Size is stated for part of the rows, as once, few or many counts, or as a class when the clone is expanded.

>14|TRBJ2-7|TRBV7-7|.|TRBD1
TGTGCTAGCAGCCCGGACAGGGAGTTCGACGAGCAGTACTTC
CASSPDREFDEQYF
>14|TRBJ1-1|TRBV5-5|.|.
TGTGCCAGCAGCTCGGACACGGGGCGCACTGAAGCTTTCTTT
CASSSDTGRTEAFF
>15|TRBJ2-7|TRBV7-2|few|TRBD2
TGTGCCAGCAGCTTAGGGCGGGAGGGCCCCTACGAGCAGTACTTC
CASSLGREGPYEQYF
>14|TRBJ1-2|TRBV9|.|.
TGTGCCAGCAGCGTAGCGGACAGCTACTATGGCTACACCTTC
CASSVADSYYGYTF
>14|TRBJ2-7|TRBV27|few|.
TGTGCCAGCAGTTTATACGGGGCCTCCTACGAGCAGTACTTC
CASSLYGASYEQYF
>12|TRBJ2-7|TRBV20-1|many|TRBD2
TGCAGTGCTTCCGGGACTAGGGTCGAGCAGTACTTC
CSASGTRVEQYF
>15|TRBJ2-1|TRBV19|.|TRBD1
TGTGCCAGTAGTCAGGCACAGGGGGCTTGCGGTGAGCAGTTCTTC
CASSQAQGACGEQFF
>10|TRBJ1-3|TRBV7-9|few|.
TGTGCCAGCAGCCTCTCCACCATATATTTT
CASSLSTIYF
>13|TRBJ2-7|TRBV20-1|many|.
TGCAGTAAAAGAGGCCTAACGGACTACGAGCAGTACTTC
CSKRGLTDYEQYF
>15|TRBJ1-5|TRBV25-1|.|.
TGTGCCAGTAGTAGGTCGACTCGGGGCAATCAGCCCCAGCATTTT
CASSRSTRGNQPQHF
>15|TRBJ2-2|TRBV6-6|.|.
TGTGCCAGCAGCAGTAGCGGCATGAACACCGGGGAGCTGTTTTTT
CASSSSGMNTGELFF
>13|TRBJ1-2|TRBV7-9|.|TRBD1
TGTGCCAGCAGCTGGGACAGGGCCTATGGCTACACCTTC
CASSWDRAYGYTF
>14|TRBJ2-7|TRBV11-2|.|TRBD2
TGTGCCAGCAGCTTGGCGGGAGCTAACTACGAGCAGTACTTC
CASSLAGANYEQYF
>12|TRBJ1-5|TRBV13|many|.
TGTGCCAGCAGCTCGAGGAATCAGCCCCAGCATTTT
CASSSRNQPQHF
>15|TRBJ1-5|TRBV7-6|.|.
TGTGCCAGCAGCGCATACCAGGGTACCAATCAGCCCCAGCATTTT
CASSAYQGTNQPQHF
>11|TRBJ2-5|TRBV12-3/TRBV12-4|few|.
TGTGCCAGCAGTTTCAGGGAGACCCAGTACTTC
CASSFRETQYF
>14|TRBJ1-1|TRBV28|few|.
TGTGCCGGAGGAACGGTACGGGATCGGACTGAAGCTTTCTTT
CAGGTVRDRTEAFF
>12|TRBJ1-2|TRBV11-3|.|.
TGTGCCAGCACAACGGGCAGCTATGGCCACACCTTC
CASTTGSYGHTF
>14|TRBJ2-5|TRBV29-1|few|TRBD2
TGCAGCGGCCGGACTAGCGGGCTCCAAGAGACCCAGTACTTC
CSGRTSGLQETQYF
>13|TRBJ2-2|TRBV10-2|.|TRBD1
TGCGCCAGCATGACAGGGGACACCGGGGAGCTGTTTTTT
CASMTGDTGELFF
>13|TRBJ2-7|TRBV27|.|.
TGTGCCAGCAGGGCGGACTCTGCCTACGAGCAGTACTTC
CASRADSAYEQYF
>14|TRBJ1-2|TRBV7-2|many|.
TGTGCCAGCAGCTTAGGCCGGGAGGCCTATGGCTACACCTTC
CASSLGREAYGYTF
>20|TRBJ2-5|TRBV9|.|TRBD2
TGTGCCAGCAGCGTATCGCGGGAGGGCCCCACCTACGAGCAGCGAGAGACCCAGTACTTC
CASSVSREGPTYEQRETQYF
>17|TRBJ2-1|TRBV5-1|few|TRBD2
TGCGCCAGCAGCTTGGCTCCGGGACTAGCCGGCTACAATGAGCAGTTCTTC
CASSLAPGLAGYNEQFF
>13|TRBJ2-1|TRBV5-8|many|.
TGTGCCAGCAGCAACCGGGACTCCGGTGAGCAGTTCTTC
CASSNRDSGEQFF
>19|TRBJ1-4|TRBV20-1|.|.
TGCAGTGCTAGAGATCGCGGACAGAGTAAAAAAGCGACTAATGAAAAACTGCTTTTT
CSARDRGQSKKATNEKLLF
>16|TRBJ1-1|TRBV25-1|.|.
TGTGCCAGCAGCCAAGACTCGGGGACTCGAAACACTGAAGCTTTCTTT
CASSQDSGTRNTEAFF
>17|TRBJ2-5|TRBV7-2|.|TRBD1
TGTGCCAGCAGCTTAGCGGCCGGGACAGATAACCGAGAGACCCAGTACTTC
CASSLAAGTDNRETQYF
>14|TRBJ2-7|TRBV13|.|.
TGTGCCAGCAGCTTAGGGCTAGCTCCCTACGAGCAGTACTTC
CASSLGLAPYEQYF
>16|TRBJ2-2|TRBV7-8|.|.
TGTGCCACCCGGAAGAGCACAGGCGATGGCACCGGGGAGCTGTTTTTT
CATRKSTGDGTGELFF
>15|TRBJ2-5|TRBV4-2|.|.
TGTGCCAGCAGCCAAGATCAAGACCTAATGGAGACCCAGTACTTC
CASSQDQDLMETQYF
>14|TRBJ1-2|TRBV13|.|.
TGTGCCAGCACCCTTACCGGGCCTAACTATGGCTACACCTTC
CASTLTGPNYGYTF
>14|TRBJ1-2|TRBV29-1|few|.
TGCAGCGTTGACGAGCACAGCCTTTTAAGGGGCTACACCTTC
CSVDEHSLLRGYTF
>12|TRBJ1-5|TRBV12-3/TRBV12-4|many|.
TGTGCCAGCAGTCGGCCCGGCCAGCCCCAGCATTTT
CASSRPGQPQHF
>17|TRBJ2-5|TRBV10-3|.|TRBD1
TGTGCCAGCAGTGAAATAGTTGTGCAGGGGGCGACCGAGACCCAGTACTTC
CASSEIVVQGATETQYF
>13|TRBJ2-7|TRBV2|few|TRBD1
TGTGCCAGCCAGGACAGGGAACCCTACGAGCAGTACTTC
CASQDREPYEQYF
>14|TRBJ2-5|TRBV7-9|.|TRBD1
TGTGCCAGCCATAGTACAGGGGGTCGAGAGACCCAGTACTTC
CASHSTGGRETQYF
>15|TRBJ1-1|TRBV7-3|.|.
TGTGCCAGCAGCTTACGCGGGGGGACCTACAATGAAGCTTTCTTT
CASSLRGGTYNEAFF
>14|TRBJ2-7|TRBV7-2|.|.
TGTGCCAGCAGCCCTCGGGGGACGGGGGTCGAGCAGTACTTC
CASSPRGTGVEQYF
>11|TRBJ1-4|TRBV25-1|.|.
TGTGCCAGCAGTGATAGCGAAAAACTGTTTTTT
CASSDSEKLFF
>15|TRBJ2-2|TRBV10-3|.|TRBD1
TGTGCCATCAGTGAGTCCGGACAGGTCACCGGGGAGCTGTTTTTT
CAISESGQVTGELFF